The T cell receptor beta chain under discussion was sequenced for a study of shared clonotypes between healthy human individuals. Overall study context: Donors were two women and a few men aged 18 to 49. Study results and limitations: Few donors limited the genetic and exposure-history diversity represented.

For this clone: Antigen: not known. At one end, the junction sequence differs from germline, possibly due to a read error. In the same sample, other DNA sequences code for this CDR3.

Germline V lookup: CDR1 SGHAT, CDR2 FQNNGV. The CDR3 is 18 amino acids. The study ran the assay at deep level. Unsorted PBMC DNA sequencing spanned ten immunoSEQ deep assay plates. Sequenced by immunoSEQ multiplex PCR; TCRdb stores in-frame clones only, minus some. The sample lists some 530,000 clones, about 72% seen once, with around 12% in the top ten. This TCR derives from a woman aged 40 to 55 in good health. Some clones in this sample may be carry-over from other donors' samples. V usage is TRBV11-2 and J usage is TRBJ2-2, with 12 bases matching TRBD2. The sample comprised PBMCs. CDR3 coding DNA: TGTGCCAGCAGCTTAGGTTCACTAGCGGGAGGACCGGGTGGGGAGCTATTTTTT. It specifies CASSLGSLAGGPGGELFF.